These 6 T cell receptor beta chains were sequenced from one sample in a study of blood T cell repertoires in COVID-19 (dated by TCRdb to about 2020). The method was the immunoSEQ multiplex PCR assay. TCRdb carries this immuneACCESS record with in-frame sequences only. Its versions omit some clonotypes, under half of them owing to an unresolved V gene in the studies checked, with the rest unexplained. The sample records 150,000 to 200,000 clones, roughly 79% of which are singletons. The top ten clonotypes cover 17% of the sample. The specimen was peripheral blood. These receptors were obtained from a man aged 60 to 75 with active or convalescent COVID-19.

This chain uses TRBV7-9 with TRBJ1-4, with TRBD1 matching over 7 bases. Germline CDR1 and CDR2: SEHNR and FQNEAQ (reference sequence). The CDR3 has 14 amino acids. V was pared by 5 bases and J by 6 bases, with 6 bases of the junction left unmatched. CDR3 sequence: CASSRKGADEKLFF. CDR3 DNA: TGTGCCAGCAGCCGCAAGGGGGCGGATGAAAAACTGTTTTTT.

This rearrangement joins TRBV4-3 to TRBJ1-6; 7 nucleotides line up with TRBD1. CDR3 length: 16 residues. The trim removed 0 bases at V and 9 bases at J, leaving 8 bases unmatched. The V gene's germline CDR1 is LGHNA and CDR2 YSLEER. The CDR3 DNA reads as TGCGCCAGCAGCCAAGATCAGAACAGGGGAGGTTCACCCCTCCACTTT. As protein: CASSQDQNRGGSPLHF.

The rearrangement links TRBV24-1 to TRBJ2-3; 8 nucleotides line up with TRBD1. Per germline, CDR1 KGHDR and CDR2 SFDVKD. J was trimmed by 3 bases and V by 4 bases; bases with no gene match: 5. CDR3 length: 15 amino acids. The CDR3 nucleotides are TGTGCCACCAGTGACCCAAGACAGGGGACAGATACGCAGTATTTT. Its protein product is CATSDPRQGTDTQYF.

CDR3 DNA sequence: TGTGCCAGCAGGCAACACGACAGGGTAATGAACACTGAAGCTTTCTTT. Its protein is CASRQHDRVMNTEAFF. The chain employs TRBV7-2 and TRBJ1-1, with 7 bases that match TRBD1. The CDR3 is made up of 16 amino acids. Trimming removed 6 bases from V and 0 bases from J; junction bases left unmatched: 10. Germline CDR1 SGHTA, CDR2 FQGNSA.

The chain couples TRBV7-3 to TRBJ2-7; D may be TRBD1 (6 bases). Per germline, CDR1 SGHTA and CDR2 FQGTGA. Trimming left V 4 bases short and J 5 bases short, with 15 bases between. The CDR3 length is 14 residues. The CDR3 DNA sequence: TGTGCCAGCAGCTCCCCGGAGGACAGAAACGAGCAGTACTTC. This encodes CASSSPEDRNEQYF.

This chain links TRBV12-3 or TRBV12-4 with TRBJ1-2; TRBD1 might be the D (5 bases). V was cut by 3 bases and J by 8 bases, with 13 bases left in between. There are 13 residues in the CDR3. The CDR3 loop reads CASSLGGVSGYTF. In DNA, the CDR3 is TGTGCCAGCAGTTTGGGGGGGGTCTCAGGCTACACCTTC.